Sequencing of this TCR delta chain was carried out in a study of gamma-delta T cells after stem cell transplantation. This clone is medium-sized by share. Trimming pared 3 bases from V and 0 bases from J, leaving 19 bases between. In germline, CDR1 is GEAIGNYY, CDR2 EKD. The CDR3 has 17 residues. TCRdb used CATT to re-call clones from the RT-PCR reads. The sample holds roughly 6,500 delta-chain clones, around 25% seen once. This receptor was obtained from a human donor. It is not recorded whose cells these are; they may come from a transplant donor. Sequenced input: gamma-delta T cells. This chain uses TRDV2 with TRDJ1, with D perhaps matching TRDD2 (5 bases). Written as DNA, the CDR3 is TGTGCCTGTGACCTACTTCCGTCCGGTAGGGACACCGATAAACTCATCTTT. It encodes CACDLLPSGRDTDKLIF.